The 17 T cell receptor beta chains listed next were all sequenced from one sample in a study of blood T cells in healthy people across ages. The authors ran a second PCR of about 6 to 11 cycles using a sample-barcoded 5' primer and a J-beta primer mix. TCRdb recomputed calls from the 5' RACE reads with MiXCR, one row per CDR3 protein. The data show 600,000 to 850,000 distinct CDR3 sequences, roughly 25% seen once. This same sample was also taken into another study, of T cells of mothers and their children.

Material for sequencing was blood. The receptors were sampled from a boy aged 5-17 years in good health.

In DNA, the CDR3 is TGTGCCAGCACTTATCCTCCAGGGACAGGGGACCGTACCTTTCAAGAGACCCAGTACTTC. Amino acids: CASTYPPGTGDRTFQETQYF. V and J are TRBV6-2 or TRBV6-3 and TRBJ2-5; TRBD1 matches 10 bases. This CDR3 comprises 20 residues. The V and J ends lost 7 bases and 2 bases, in that order; junction bases with no gene match: 22. Germline CDR1 is MNHEY and CDR2 is SVGEGT.

This clonotype was recorded a few times. The rearrangement links TRBV4-2 to TRBJ2-4; TRBD1 agrees at 10 bases. This CDR3 region has 16 residues. CDR1 LGHNA and CDR2 YNFKEQ come from the germline V gene. V dropped 3 bases and J dropped 5; count of bases not matched to a gene: 7. The chain's CDR3 is CASSHYRQGAENIQYF. CDR3 sequence (DNA): TGTGCCAGCAGCCACTACCGACAGGGGGCCGAAAACATTCAGTACTTC.

The table lists this clonotype with a few counts. This chain uses TRBV6-1 with TRBJ2-5, with a possible D match to TRBD2 (5 bases). The CDR3 covers 14 residues. Trimming shortened V by 0 bases and J by 9 bases, and 14 bases separated the two germline ends. The germline V gene encodes CDR1 MNHNS and CDR2 SASEGT. CDR3 nucleotide sequence: TGTGCCAGCAGTGAAGCGGTGGAGGCCGGGGCCCAGTACTTC. Encoded protein: CASSEAVEAGAQYF.

This clonotype has just a few counts. The chain links TRBV14 to TRBJ2-3; TRBD1 might be the D (5 bases). V lost 1 base and J lost 0, with 5 bases in between. This CDR3 has 14 amino acids. Looked up from germline, CDR1 is SGHDN and CDR2 is FVKESK. The CDR3: CASSQGQSTDTQYF. The CDR3 DNA follows: TGTGCCAGCAGCCAAGGACAGAGCACAGATACGCAGTATTTT.

The rearrangement links TRBV29-1 to TRBJ2-2; 7 nucleotides align to TRBD2. CDR1 is SQVTM, CDR2 ANQGSEA, per germline. J lost 7 bases, V lost 2 bases, and 1 base had no gene match. CDR3 length: 12 residues. The CDR3 nucleotides read TGCAGCGTTGAACCTAGCGGCGGGGAGCTGTTTTTT. This encodes CSVEPSGGELFF.

This clonotype was observed a handful of times. The chain recombines TRBV21-1 with TRBJ2-4; TRBD2 was called by the table and not checked on the DNA. TRBV21-1 is a pseudogene. The CDR3 contains 19 residues. DNA of the CDR3: TGTGCCAGGGCCACTGTTCGCCCAGCGGGAGTACCGGTCGTTGACATTCAGTACTTC. This translates into CARATVRPAGVPVVDIQYF.

The V gene is TRBV12-3 or TRBV12-4, the J gene TRBJ2-3; 9 bases match TRBD1. V lost 7 bases, J lost 4 bases, and 9 bases stayed unmatched. The CDR3 extends over 15 amino acids. The DNA for the CDR3 is TGTGCCAGCAAGGAACAGGGGGCGCGAGCAGATACGCAGTATTTT. This encodes CASKEQGARADTQYF.

This clonotype was detected a few times. This chain connects TRBV28 to TRBJ2-4; 11 bases line up with TRBD2. The CDR3 totals 17 residues. Trimming took 3 bases from V and 6 from J; bases not matched to a gene: 10. Per germline, CDR1 MDHEN and CDR2 SYDVKM. CDR3 region: CASSFFELAGGLNIQYF. As DNA, the CDR3 is TGTGCCAGCAGTTTCTTTGAGCTAGCGGGAGGCTTAAACATTCAGTACTTC. The entire variable domain, with the rest obtained from reference TRBV28 and TRBJ2-4, is as follows: DVKVTQSSRYLVKRTGEKVFLECVQDMDHENMFWYRQDPGLGLRLIYFSYDVKMKEKGDIPEGYSVSREKKERFSLILESASTNQTSMYLCASSFFELAGGLNIQYFGAGTRLSVL.

This clonotype came up a few times. This sequence joins TRBV7-9 and TRBJ1-4, with TRBD1 identical over 9 bases. Looked up from germline, CDR1 is SEHNR and CDR2 is FQNEAQ (reference sequence). CDR3 size: 14 residues. Trimming cost V 5 bases and J 14 bases; bases outside gene matches: 12. Written as DNA, the CDR3 is TGTGCCAGCAGCGCGTCCGGGACAGGACAGGGGCTGTTTTTT. Protein: CASSASGTGQGLFF.

This clonotype was seen a handful of times. V usage is TRBV12-5 and J usage is TRBJ2-5; no clear D. Trimming pared 4 bases from V and 0 bases from J, leaving 3 bases between. Germline CDR1 LGHNT, CDR2 FRNRAP. The CDR3 extends over 12 amino acids. The chain's CDR3 is CASGWNQETQYF. The DNA for the CDR3 is TGTGCTAGTGGTTGGAACCAAGAGACCCAGTACTTC.

This clonotype showed up just a few times. The gene calls are TRBV6-6 and TRBJ2-1, with 9 bases fitting TRBD2. Germline V CDR1 and CDR2: MNHNY, SVGAGI (reference sequence). CDR3 length: 15 amino acids. V shed 6 bases and J 3 bases; nucleotides not matched to a gene: 6. The CDR3 spells CASRRSGGLYNEQFF. CDR3 in DNA: TGTGCCAGCAGACGTAGCGGGGGACTCTACAATGAGCAGTTCTTC.

V gene TRBV4-1 combines with J gene TRBJ1-5; D uncertain. The V gene's germline CDR1 is MGHRA and CDR2 YSYEKL. The germline V and J ends were trimmed by 1 base and 2 bases, with 12 bases remaining between them. CDR3 size: 16 residues. Here the CDR3 reads CASSQGSGWGNQPQHF. In nucleotides, the CDR3 is TGCGCCAGCAGCCAAGGATCCGGCTGGGGCAATCAGCCCCAGCATTTT.

This clonotype was seen a handful of times. V is TRBV24-1 and J is TRBJ2-3; 11 bases are a match to TRBD2. CDR3 length: 16 residues. V shed 2 bases and J 4 bases; nucleotides not matched to a gene: 4. Germline loops: CDR1 KGHDR, CDR2 SFDVKD. The CDR3: CATSDWGLADPDTQYF. The CDR3 DNA reads as TGTGCCACCAGTGATTGGGGACTAGCGGACCCAGATACGCAGTATTTT.

V and J are TRBV6-6 and TRBJ1-2; D uncertain. The CDR3 is 16 amino acids. Trimming left V 4 bases short and J 3 bases short, with 18 bases between. The germline CDR1 and CDR2 sequences are MNHNY and SVGAGI (reference sequence). The CDR3 protein is CASSSRSGLRDYGYTF. CDR3 nucleotides: TGTGCCAGCAGTTCGCGGTCAGGTCTGAGGGACTATGGCTACACCTTC.

The genes are TRBV11-3 and TRBJ2-2; a possible D gene is TRBD2 (6 bases). V lost 7 bases and J 6 bases, leaving 18 bases between the germline ends. This CDR3 spans 15 amino acids. Germline V CDR1 and CDR2: SGHNT, YENEEA. In nucleotides, the CDR3 is TGTGCCAGCAAACCTTTACGGGAGACCGCCGGGGAGCTGTTTTTT. Its protein product is CASKPLRETAGELFF.

The rearrangement links TRBV7-2 to TRBJ1-4; TRBD1 matches at 9 bases. Looked up from germline, CDR1 is SGHTA and CDR2 is FQGNSA. V dropped 5 bases and J dropped 6; count of bases not matched to a gene: 10. The CDR3 extends over 16 amino acids. The CDR3 DNA is TGTGCCAGCAGCCGACCCGGGACAGGGCTTGATGAAAAACTGTTTTTT. Encoded protein: CASSRPGTGLDEKLFF.

The rearrangement links TRBV6-4 to TRBJ2-5; D may be TRBD1 (5 bases). The J call may not be correct, given that the DNA end is closer to TRBJ2-1. Looked up from germline, CDR1 is MRHNA and CDR2 is SNTAGT. The CDR3 length is 15 residues. The chain's CDR3 is CASSDEWGSINEQFF. DNA for the CDR3: TGTGCCAGCAGTGACGAGTGGGGCTCTATAAATGAGCAGTTCTTC.